The rows below give T cell receptor beta chains drawn from one sample of a study of CD8+CD57+ T cells in acquired aplastic anemia. MiXCR, applied by TCRdb to the reads, yields one record per CDR3 protein. Seen here are approximately 80,000 distinct CDR3 sequences, under 80% observed once, and the top ten hold about 82%. Sequencing was carried out using sorted CD4+, CD8+, or CD8+CD57+ T cells (not recorded which) from PBMCs. The receptors here all came from a human donor with aplastic anemia. Both conserved end residues are part of each CDR3. Each record gives: D gene, J gene, V gene, CDR3 protein, CDR3 DNA. A D gene is named only where the DNA matches it firmly.

TRBD2 | TRBJ2-7 | TRBV20-1 | CSASGTSGYEQYF | TGCAGTGCTAGTGGGACTAGCGGCTACGAGCAGTACTTC
. | TRBJ2-7 | TRBV10-2 | CVSSSLYEQYF | TGCGTCAGCAGCTCACTCTACGAGCAGTACTTC
TRBD1 | TRBJ1-5 | TRBV2 | CASSPGQFNQPQHF | TGTGCCAGCAGTCCGGGACAGTTCAATCAGCCCCAGCATTTT
. | TRBJ2-7 | TRBV19 | CASSISTRGNDPTYEQYF | TGTGCCAGTAGTATATCGACTAGGGGGAATGATCCCACCTACGAGCAGTACTTC
. | TRBJ2-3 | TRBV14 | CASSQDGQGWITDTQYF | TGTGCCAGCAGCCAAGATGGGCAGGGGTGGATTACAGATACGCAGTATTTT
. | TRBJ2-2 | TRBV24-1 | CATSDPGRGGRTGELFF | TGTGCCACCAGTGACCCTGGACGAGGAGGCCGCACCGGGGAGCTGTTTTTT
. | TRBJ1-1 | TRBV11-2 | CASSTQLGTEAFF | TGTGCCAGCAGCACCCAATTGGGCACTGAAGCGTTCTTT
. | TRBJ1-6 | TRBV15 | CATSSRGGNSPLHF | TGTGCCACCAGCAGCAGGGGCGGTAATTCACCCCTCCACTTT
. | TRBJ2-7 | TRBV15 | CATSRDFAPDRYEQYF | TGTGCCACCAGCAGAGATTTCGCGCCAGATCGCTACGAGCAGTACTTC
. | TRBJ1-2 | TRBV7-9 | CASSLGQGHYGYTF | TGTGCCAGCAGCTTAGGCCAGGGGCACTATGGCTACACCTTC
TRBD2 | TRBJ2-5 | TRBV25-1 | CASSELSGLAAKETQYF | TGTGCCAGCAGTGAACTTTCCGGACTAGCGGCTAAAGAGACCCAGTACTTC
TRBD2 | TRBJ2-7 | TRBV29-1 | CSFALAGGYEQYF | TGCAGCTTCGCCCTAGCGGGAGGCTACGAGCAGTACTTC